These 21 T cell receptor beta chains were sequenced from one sample in a study of blood T cell repertoires in COVID-19. Method: immunoSEQ multiplex PCR; TCRdb's copy keeps in-frame clones and lacks some. The table shows roughly 55,000 clones, with 87% occurring only once. Material for sequencing was peripheral blood. The origin of the receptors is a man aged 55-75 years with active or convalescent COVID-19.

The chain carries TRBV27 and TRBJ1-1; 8 nucleotides match TRBD1. The V gene's germline CDR1 is MNHEY and CDR2 SMNVEV (reference sequence). CDR3 size: 15 residues. The ends lost 2 bases at V and 2 bases at J; junction bases unmatched: 4. CDR3 residues: CASSLPDRVNTEAFF. The CDR3 DNA sequence: TGTGCCAGCAGTTTACCGGACAGGGTCAACACTGAAGCTTTCTTT.

This clone appeared a single time. J is TRBJ2-5 and V is TRBV7-6; D is uncertain. CDR3 length: 15 amino acids. V was cut by 1 base and J by 5 bases, with 14 bases left in between. Germline V gene sequence: CDR1 SGHVS, CDR2 FNYEAQ. The CDR3 region is CASSLDPGSPETQYF. In DNA form, the CDR3 reads TGTGCCAGCAGCTTAGATCCAGGCTCACCGGAGACCCAGTACTTC.

The rearrangement links TRBV7-9 to TRBJ2-7; 11 positions agree with TRBD2. V lost 5 bases, J lost 4 bases, and 10 bases stayed unmatched. CDR3 size: 16 residues. CDR1 and CDR2 from the germline V gene are SEHNR and FQNEAQ (reference sequence). CDR3 residues: CASSPSTSGRTYEQYF. The DNA of the CDR3 is TGTGCCAGCAGCCCAAGTACTAGCGGGAGAACTTACGAGCAGTACTTC. Filled out from reference TRBV7-9 and TRBJ2-7, the complete variable domain reads DTGVSQNPRHKITKRGQNVTFRCDPISEHNRLYWYRQTLGQGPEFLTYFQNEAQLEKSRLLSDRFSAERPKGSFSTLEIQRTEQGDSAMYLCASSPSTSGRTYEQYFGPGTRLTVT.

V is TRBV12-5 and J is TRBJ2-1; TRBD1 might be the D (5 bases). The CDR3 totals 15 residues. Trimming stripped 0 bases from V and 4 bases from J, with 10 bases between. Germline CDR1 LGHNT, CDR2 FRNRAP. The CDR3 sequence: CASGLVHSGYNEQFF. CDR3 sequence (DNA): TGTGCTAGTGGTTTGGTCCATTCAGGGTACAATGAGCAGTTCTTC.

This chain joins TRBV7-9 and TRBJ2-3; no firm D call. From germline, CDR1 is SEHNR and CDR2 FQNEAQ (reference sequence). Trimming pared 3 bases from V and 1 base from J, leaving 11 bases between. The CDR3 length is 15 residues. CDR3 nucleotide sequence: TGTGCCAGCAGCTTGGCCTTCGCGGGCACAGATACGCAGTATTTT. Translating it yields CASSLAFAGTDTQYF.

The rearrangement uses TRBV5-5 and TRBJ1-5; D unclear. Germline CDR1 is SGHKS and CDR2 is YYEKEE (reference sequence). V was cut by 0 bases and J by 3 bases, with 13 bases left in between. This CDR3 is 16 amino acids long. In DNA form, the CDR3 reads TGTGCCAGCAGCTTGGCCATGGTTAGTCTCAATCAGCCCCAGCATTTT. Amino acids: CASSLAMVSLNQPQHF. Full variable domain (outside the CDR3, taken from reference TRBV5-5 and TRBJ1-5): DAGVTQSPTHLIKTRGQQVTLRCSPISGHKSVSWYQQVLGQGPQFIFQYYEKEERGRGNFPDRFSARQFPNYSSELNVNALLLGDSALYLCASSLAMVSLNQPQHFGDGTRLSIL.

This clone was picked up one time. The chain couples TRBV12-3 or TRBV12-4 to TRBJ2-1; D unresolved. CDR3 size: 11 residues. Deletions cut 3 bases from V and 6 bases from J, with 3 bases between. The CDR3: CASSFGNEQFF. As DNA, the CDR3 is TGTGCCAGCAGTTTCGGCAATGAGCAGTTCTTC.

This clone came up a few times. The rearrangement links TRBV4-3 to TRBJ2-2, with a weak D call TRBD1 (6 bases). The V end lost 4 bases, the J end lost 1 base, and 10 bases lay between the germline ends. Germline values: CDR1 LGHNA, CDR2 YSLEER. The CDR3 covers 15 residues. CDR3 nucleotide sequence: TGCGCCAGCAGCCGGACAGCCCAGAACACCGGGGAGCTGTTTTTT. Translating it yields CASSRTAQNTGELFF.

This chain links TRBV20-1 with TRBJ1-1; 7 nucleotides line up with TRBD1. The CDR3 has 11 amino acids. Germline V gene sequence: CDR1 DFQATT, CDR2 SNEGSKA (reference sequence). With 5 bases clipped from V and 10 bases from J, the junction kept 7 bases outside the gene matches. Here the CDR3 DNA reads TGCAGTGCTTTGACAGGGTGGGTAGCTTTCTTT. Its protein product is CSALTGWVAFF.

This clone turned up a few times. This chain links TRBV6-6 with TRBJ1-5; no firm D call. The germline V and J ends were trimmed by 0 bases and 7 bases, with 7 bases remaining between them. The CDR3 covers 13 residues. Per germline, CDR1 MNHNY and CDR2 SVGAGI (reference sequence). The CDR3: CASSYSEVQPQHF. CDR3 nucleotide sequence: TGTGCCAGCAGTTACTCGGAGGTACAGCCCCAGCATTTT.

V gene TRBV9 combines with J gene TRBJ1-6; possible D gene TRBD1, 6 bases. The CDR3 is made up of 16 amino acids. V was trimmed by 4 bases and J by 7 bases, leaving 18 bases between them. Germline V CDR1 and CDR2: SGDLS, YYNGEE. The CDR3 sequence: CASSTRQGIGNSPLHF. The CDR3 DNA is TGTGCCAGCAGCACCCGCCAGGGGATAGGGAATTCACCCCTCCACTTT.

The V and J genes are TRBV24-1 and TRBJ1-1; a possible D gene is TRBD1 (6 bases). CDR1 KGHDR and CDR2 SFDVKD come from the germline V gene. The CDR3 sequence is 12 residues long. Between the trimmed V and J ends, which lost 11 bases and 4 bases, there was a span of 13 bases. This CDR3 is CARGGVATEAFF. DNA for the CDR3: TGTGCCAGGGGGGGCGTGGCCACTGAAGCTTTCTTT.

The chain uses TRBV6-2 or TRBV6-3 and TRBJ2-3; 8 positions match TRBD2. Germline-derived CDR1 and CDR2 are MNHEY and SVGEGT. This CDR3 comprises 16 residues. The trim removed 5 bases at V and 0 bases at J, leaving 7 bases unmatched. CDR3 sequence: CASSRGGRISTDTQYF. The CDR3 coding sequence is TGTGCCAGCAGTCGGGGGGGCAGAATCAGCACAGATACGCAGTATTTT.

The V and J genes are TRBV18 and TRBJ2-3; 13 positions match TRBD2. The CDR3 totals 17 residues. Unmatched junction bases numbered 4, after V lost 3 bases and J lost 1 base. Per the germline V gene, CDR1 is KGHSH and CDR2 is LQKENI. CDR3 nucleotides: TGTGCCAGCTCACCCTCCGGACTAGCGGGGGGCACAGATACGCAGTATTTT. As protein: CASSPSGLAGGTDTQYF.

V is TRBV18 and J is TRBJ2-1; 9 nucleotides line up with TRBD1. The CDR3 is made up of 14 amino acids. Germline V gives CDR1 KGHSH, CDR2 LQKENI. V was clipped by 9 bases and J by 7 bases; unmatched bases: 10. CDR3 sequence reads: CASSKDRGYNEQFF. The CDR3 region has the DNA TGTGCCAGTTCAAAGGACAGGGGTTATAATGAGCAGTTCTTC.

The rearrangement links TRBV6-6 to TRBJ1-3, with TRBD1 matching 7 bases. The germline CDR1 and CDR2 sequences are MNHNY and SVGAGI (reference sequence). This CDR3 has 15 residues. J lost 2 bases, V lost 4 bases, and 5 bases had no gene match. In nucleotides, the CDR3 is TGTGCCAGCAGTTCGGACGACAGGGCTGGAAACACCATATATTTT. Protein product: CASSSDDRAGNTIYF.

The chain recombines TRBV6-5 with TRBJ1-3, with 9 bases fitting TRBD1. Germline CDR1 is MNHEY and CDR2 is SVGAGI. With 4 bases clipped from V and 4 bases from J, the junction kept 2 bases outside the gene matches. The CDR3 runs 14 residues. Here the CDR3 reads CASSSGTGGNTIYF. The CDR3 DNA follows: TGTGCCAGCAGTTCCGGGACAGGGGGAAACACCATATATTTT.

This sequence joins TRBV2 and TRBJ2-1; 12 bases agree with TRBD2. The CDR3 has 13 amino acids. CDR1 is SNHLY, CDR2 FYNNEI, per germline. Losses at the gene ends were 10 bases for V and 8 bases for J; bases not matched to a gene: 6. For the CDR3, the DNA is TGTGCCACCGGACTAGCGGGGAACCATGAGCAGTTCTTC. It specifies CATGLAGNHEQFF.

The chain couples TRBV4-1 to TRBJ2-4; the match to TRBD1 covers 10 bases. This CDR3 comprises 17 residues. The germline gives CDR1 MGHRA, CDR2 YSYEKL. Trimming cost V 1 base and J 5 bases; bases outside gene matches: 8. In DNA, the CDR3 is TGCGCCAGCAGCCAAGTTTGGGGACAGGGGTTCCAAAACATTCAGTACTTC. Translation gives CASSQVWGQGFQNIQYF.

V and J are TRBV5-5 and TRBJ1-1; D is unclear. The CDR3 is 16 residues long. Trimming pared 0 bases from V and 0 bases from J, leaving 12 bases between. Germline V gene lookup returns CDR1 SGHKS and CDR2 YYEKEE (reference sequence). This chain's CDR3 is CASSLGVTAVNTEAFF. The CDR3 DNA follows: TGTGCCAGCAGCTTGGGGGTAACGGCGGTGAACACTGAAGCTTTCTTT.

The rearrangement uses TRBV4-1 and TRBJ2-1, with 8 bases that match TRBD2. Germline loops: CDR1 MGHRA, CDR2 YSYEKL. J lost 9 bases, V lost 1 base, and 8 bases had no gene match. This CDR3 is 15 amino acids long. The CDR3 bases are TGCGCCAGCAGCCAAGGGGGTACCAGCGGGGGTGAGCAGTTCTTC. Protein: CASSQGGTSGGEQFF.